Listed here is a single T cell receptor (beta chain). Germline values: CDR1 GTSNPN, CDR2 SVGIG (reference sequence). The CDR3 is 14 residues long. V was clipped by 6 bases and J by 5 bases; unmatched bases: 7. The protocol was immunoSEQ multiplex PCR, while the TCRdb copy is restricted to in-frame clones and leaves out a portion. Of approximately 340,000 clones in the sample, roughly 81% were seen once. These data belong to a study of Ad26.COV2.S vaccination and SARS-CoV-2 variants. Treatment given: over 15 received Ad26.COV2.S at low or high dose, single or two shots; roughly five received placebo; per-sample allocation not given. Sampling was done on day 63 after the first vaccine or placebo injection.

The sample here was peripheral blood, taken in a trial of Ad26.COV2.S vaccine versus placebo. The chain employs TRBV30 and TRBJ2-2; 9 positions agree with TRBD1. This receptor was identified in a person between 18 and 59 years old who received the Ad26.COV2.S COVID-19 vaccine or a placebo. In DNA, the CDR3 is TGTGCCTGTCCCGGGACAGGGAGAACCGGGGAGCTGTTTTTT. It encodes CACPGTGRTGELFF.